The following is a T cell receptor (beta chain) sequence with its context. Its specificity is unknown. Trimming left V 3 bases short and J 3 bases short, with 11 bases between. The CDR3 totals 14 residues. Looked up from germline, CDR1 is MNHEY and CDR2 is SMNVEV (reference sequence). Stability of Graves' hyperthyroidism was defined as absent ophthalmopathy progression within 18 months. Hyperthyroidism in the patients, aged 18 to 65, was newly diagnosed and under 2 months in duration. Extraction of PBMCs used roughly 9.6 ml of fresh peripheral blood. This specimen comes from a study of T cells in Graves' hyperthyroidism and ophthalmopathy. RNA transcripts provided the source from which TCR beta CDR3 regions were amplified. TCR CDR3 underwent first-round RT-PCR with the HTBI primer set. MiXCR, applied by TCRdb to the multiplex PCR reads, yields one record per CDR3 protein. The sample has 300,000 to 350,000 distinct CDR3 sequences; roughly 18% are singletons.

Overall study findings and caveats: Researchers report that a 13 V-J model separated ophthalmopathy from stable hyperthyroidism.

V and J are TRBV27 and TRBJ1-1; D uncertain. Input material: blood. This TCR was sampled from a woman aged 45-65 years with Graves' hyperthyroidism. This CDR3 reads CASSLYGVDTEAFF. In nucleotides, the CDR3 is TGTGCCAGCAGTTTGTACGGTGTTGACACTGAAGCTTTCTTT.